Below are 29 T cell receptor beta chains sequenced from a single sample in a study of shared clonotypes between healthy human individuals. Method: immunoSEQ multiplex PCR; TCRdb's copy keeps in-frame clones and lacks some. Of just under 350,000 clones in the sample, around four fifths were seen once. Sequenced sample: memory CD4+ T cells sorted from blood. The subset was: CD45RA-negative fraction. Receptors were obtained from a man between 25 and 39 years old in good health.

The CDR3 is CASSERRENTEAFF. CDR3 nucleotides: TGTGCCAGCAGTGAACGGCGGGAGAACACTGAAGCTTTCTTT. The chain has TRBV6-1 and TRBJ1-1, with D unclear. The V end was cut by 2 bases, the J end by 1 base, with 8 bases between. Germline V CDR1 and CDR2: MNHNS, SASEGT. The CDR3 length is 14 residues.

The V and J genes are TRBV6-1 and TRBJ2-2; D might be TRBD2 (5 bases). CDR1 is MNHNS, CDR2 SASEGT, per germline. The V end lost 6 bases, the J end lost 4 bases, and 12 bases lay between the germline ends. This CDR3 is 14 amino acids long. The CDR3 bases are TGTGCCAGCAGGATAGCGCGCGGCACCGGGGAGCTGTTTTTT. This codes for CASRIARGTGELFF.

This clone has only one observation. The gene calls are TRBV10-1 and TRBJ2-2; 7 bases agree with TRBD1. There are 15 residues in the CDR3. J gave up 5 bases and V 4 bases, and 7 bases lay outside the gene matches. Germline V lookup: CDR1 WNHNN, CDR2 SYGVQD (reference sequence). CDR3 protein: CASSARTGPTGELFF. CDR3 DNA: TGCGCCAGCAGTGCCCGGACAGGACCGACCGGGGAGCTGTTTTTT.

This clone was recorded many times. The chain has TRBV15 and TRBJ2-5; 10 positions agree with TRBD2. The CDR3 is 17 amino acids. V lost 5 bases to trimming and J lost 4 bases; unmatched junction nucleotides: 13. Germline-derived CDR1 and CDR2 are LNHNV and YYDKDF (reference sequence). CDR3 coding DNA: TGTGCCACCAGCGACCCCTTGGAGCGGGAGGGCCGAGAGACCCAGTACTTC. Amino acids: CATSDPLEREGRETQYF.

The CDR3 sequence: CASSLGQGQRSNTEAFF. In DNA, the CDR3 is TGTGCCAGCAGCTTAGGCCAAGGACAGCGGTCGAACACTGAAGCTTTCTTT. The V call is TRBV7-6, the J call TRBJ1-1; possible D gene TRBD1, 6 bases. Trimming pared 1 base from V and 1 base from J, leaving 16 bases between. The V gene's germline CDR1 is SGHVS and CDR2 FNYEAQ. The CDR3 is 17 residues long.

This clone was observed a few times. The V gene is TRBV20-1, the J gene TRBJ1-1; D is ambiguous. The germline V gene has CDR1 DFQATT and CDR2 SNEGSKA (reference sequence). The CDR3 is 11 amino acids. V dropped 0 bases and J dropped 4 bases, with 3 bases sitting between them. CDR3 nucleotide sequence: TGCAGTGCTAGAGATCTCACTGAAGCTTTCTTT. It specifies CSARDLTEAFF.

The chain carries TRBV15 and TRBJ1-2; D remains ambiguous. Germline CDR1 is LNHNV and CDR2 is YYDKDF (reference sequence). The CDR3 totals 16 residues. Trimming took 3 bases from V and 5 from J, leaving 19 bases between them. CDR3 amino acids: CATSSSPRRQGYGYTF. The CDR3 region has the DNA TGTGCCACCAGCAGTTCTCCCCGCAGGCAAGGGTATGGCTACACCTTC. Drawing the rest from reference TRBV15 and TRBJ1-2, the complete variable domain is DAMVIQNPRYQVTQFGKPVTLSCSQTLNHNVMYWYQQKSSQAPKLLFHYYDKDFNNEADTPDNFQSRRPNTSFCFLDIRSPGLGDTAMYLCATSSSPRRQGYGYTFGSGTRLTVV.

The rearrangement uses TRBV18 and TRBJ2-7; possibly TRBD2 for D (5 bases). The germline gives CDR1 KGHSH, CDR2 LQKENI. V lost 2 bases to trimming and J lost 5 bases, with 10 bases between them. The CDR3 has 13 amino acids. The CDR3 spells CASSPFRDNEQYF. Here the CDR3 DNA reads TGTGCCAGCTCACCATTCCGGGATAACGAGCAGTACTTC.

This rearrangement joins TRBV6-1 to TRBJ2-2, with TRBD2 matching over 8 bases. There are 14 residues in the CDR3. The V gene end was trimmed by 7 bases and the J gene end by 7 bases; junction bases not matched to a gene: 8. From germline, CDR1 is MNHNS and CDR2 SASEGT. CDR3 DNA: TGTGCCAGCAAACGGGAGGGCCATGTCGGGGAGCTGTTTTTT. As protein: CASKREGHVGELFF.

The CDR3 sequence is CASSTPGATGQPQHF. The DNA of the CDR3 is TGTGCCAGCAGCACACCGGGGGCTACGGGTCAGCCCCAGCATTTT. The rearrangement links TRBV7-2 to TRBJ1-5; possible D gene TRBD1, 6 bases. Trimming removed 5 bases from V and 6 bases from J, with 17 bases in between. The CDR3 length is 15 residues. Per germline, CDR1 SGHTA and CDR2 FQGNSA. The full variable domain, with the rest looked up from reference TRBV7-2 and TRBJ1-5, is GAGVSQSPSNKVTEKGKDVELRCDPISGHTALYWYRQSLGQGLEFLIYFQGNSAPDKSGLPSDRFSAERTGGSVSTLTIQRTQQEDSAVYLCASSTPGATGQPQHFGDGTRLSIL.

This clone was seen a few times. V gene TRBV14 combines with J gene TRBJ2-7, with 9 bases aligning to TRBD1. The germline CDR1 and CDR2 sequences are SGHDN and FVKESK. The CDR3 has 17 residues. Trimming took 0 bases from V and 0 from J; bases not matched to a gene: 6. The CDR3 sequence is CASSQDYRTGASYEQYF. The CDR3 region has the DNA TGTGCCAGCAGCCAAGATTATAGGACAGGGGCCTCCTACGAGCAGTACTTC.

The chain combines TRBV4-2 with TRBJ1-1; D is unclear. The length of the CDR3 is 15 residues. V was cut by 5 bases and J by 4 bases, with 17 bases left in between. CDR1 is LGHNA, CDR2 YNFKEQ, per germline. The CDR3 loop reads CASSVAGAPGTEAFF. CDR3 nucleotides: TGTGCCAGCAGCGTAGCCGGAGCACCCGGCACTGAAGCTTTCTTT.

As concerns this clone: A much larger clone differs from this one at a single base, so this may be a read error. In the same sample, other DNA sequences code for this CDR3. This rearrangement joins TRBV9 to TRBJ2-7, with 12 bases aligning to TRBD2. CDR3 length: 14 residues. Looked up from germline, CDR1 is SGDLS and CDR2 is YYNGEE. For the CDR3, the DNA is TGTGCTAGCAGCTCGAGGACTAGCGGGGCCGGGCAGTACTTC. Protein sequence: CASSSRTSGAGQYF. Combining the CDR3 with reference TRBV9 and TRBJ2-7 gives the whole variable domain DSGVTQTPKHLITATGQRVTLRCSPRSGDLSVYWYQQSLDQGLQFLIQYYNGEERAKGNILERFSAQQFPDLHSELNLSSLELGDSALYFCASSSRTSGAGQYFGPGTRLTVT.

The gene calls are TRBV6-4 and TRBJ2-1; D remains unclear. Trimming left V 2 bases short and J 7 bases short, with 9 bases between. CDR1 is MRHNA, CDR2 SNTAGT, per germline. This CDR3 comprises 13 residues. DNA of the CDR3: TGTGCCAGCAGTGACCCCTTCTCTAATGAGCAGTTCTTC. This encodes CASSDPFSNEQFF.

A remark on this clone: This may be a read error, as it is one base from a much larger clone. Within the sample, other DNA sequences also encode this same CDR3. The chain recombines TRBV11-2 with TRBJ1-5, with TRBD1 as a possible D gene (6 bases). CDR1 is SGHAT, CDR2 FQNNGV, per germline. Between the trimmed V and J ends, which lost 5 bases and 4 bases, there was a span of 9 bases. The CDR3 contains 13 residues. This CDR3 is CASSPDRNQPQHF. The CDR3 DNA reads TGTGCCAGCAGCCCCGACAGGAATCAGCCCCAGCATTTT.

The V and J genes are TRBV7-9 and TRBJ2-3, with TRBD2 matching 8 bases. The germline V gene has CDR1 SEHNR and CDR2 FQNEAQ (reference sequence). Trimming took 5 bases from V and 1 from J; bases not matched to a gene: 11. The CDR3 runs to 17 residues. Written as DNA, the CDR3 is TGTGCCAGCAGCCCGGGGGGGTGGGACTCCGGCACAGATACGCAGTATTTT. Its protein product is CASSPGGWDSGTDTQYF.

The chain employs TRBV11-2 and TRBJ2-2, with D unclear. From germline, CDR1 is SGHAT and CDR2 FQNNGV. This CDR3 contains 12 residues. Between the trimmed V and J ends, which lost 4 bases and 6 bases, there was a span of 6 bases. The CDR3 reads CASSYSAGELFF. The CDR3 DNA follows: TGTGCCAGCAGCTATTCGGCCGGGGAGCTGTTTTTT.

V and J are TRBV7-9 and TRBJ2-3, with 11 bases aligning to TRBD1. J gave up 8 bases and V 5 bases, and 12 bases lay outside the gene matches. CDR1 and CDR2 from the germline V gene are SEHNR and FQNEAQ (reference sequence). The CDR3 is made up of 16 amino acids. This CDR3 reads CASSVRDRGDLGTQYF. CDR3 nucleotides: TGTGCCAGCAGCGTACGGGACAGGGGGGATCTGGGTACGCAGTATTTT. Drawing the rest from reference TRBV7-9 and TRBJ2-3, the complete variable domain is DTGVSQNPRHKITKRGQNVTFRCDPISEHNRLYWYRQTLGQGPEFLTYFQNEAQLEKSRLLSDRFSAERPKGSFSTLEIQRTEQGDSAMYLCASSVRDRGDLGTQYFGPGTRLTVL.

Points on this clone: The identical CDR3 is also encoded by other nucleotide sequences in the sample. This sequence joins TRBV19 and TRBJ2-2; D call uncertain. There are 14 residues in the CDR3. CDR1 is LNHDA and CDR2 is SQIVND in the germline V gene (reference sequence). Trimming removed 3 bases at V and 2 bases at J, with 7 bases between. The CDR3 reads CASSILGNTGELFF. CDR3 DNA sequence: TGTGCCAGTAGTATCCTAGGTAACACCGGGGAGCTGTTTTTT.

V is TRBV6-6 and J is TRBJ2-3, with D maybe TRBD1 (8 bases). The length of the CDR3 is 14 residues. Trimming removed 10 bases at V and 3 bases at J, with 17 bases between. From germline, CDR1 is MNHNY and CDR2 SVGAGI (reference sequence). CDR3 sequence: CATQRGQATDTQYF. In DNA, the CDR3 is TGTGCCACCCAGCGGGGACAGGCTACAGATACGCAGTATTTT.

The table lists this clone with a count of one. The J gene is TRBJ2-7, the V gene TRBV5-1; D not resolved. From germline, CDR1 is SGHRS and CDR2 YFSETQ. The CDR3 sequence is 13 residues long. Trimming pared 0 bases from V and 4 bases from J, leaving 8 bases between. This chain's CDR3 is CASSLGVVYEQYF. CDR3 bases: TGCGCCAGCAGCTTGGGGGTAGTATACGAGCAGTACTTC.

V gene TRBV27 combines with J gene TRBJ2-1; D is uncertain. The CDR3 loop spans 14 amino acids. V lost 3 bases, J lost 8 bases, and 14 bases lay in between. In germline, CDR1 is MNHEY, CDR2 SMNVEV (reference sequence). This chain's CDR3 is CASSFVTPWDEQFF. CDR3 DNA: TGTGCCAGCAGTTTCGTGACGCCCTGGGATGAGCAGTTCTTC.

This clone was detected only a few times. The rearrangement uses TRBV5-1 and TRBJ1-2; D remains ambiguous. V was trimmed by 1 base and J by 8 bases, leaving 3 bases between them. Germline CDR1 SGHRS, CDR2 YFSETQ. This CDR3 region has 10 residues. CDR3 sequence reads: CASSLSGYTF. The CDR3 DNA follows: TGCGCCAGCAGCTTGTCCGGCTACACCTTC.

V is TRBV18 and J is TRBJ2-2; no firm D call. The V gene's germline CDR1 is KGHSH and CDR2 LQKENI. The CDR3 contains 14 residues. With 8 bases removed from V and 2 bases from J, the gap between germline ends came to 12 bases. CDR3 loop: CASPAKSNTGELFF. In DNA, the CDR3 is TGTGCCAGCCCAGCGAAGAGTAACACCGGGGAGCTGTTTTTT.

With respect to this clone: Other DNA sequences from this sample encode an identical CDR3 as well. The chain has TRBV11-2 and TRBJ2-1; D not certain. V lost 0 bases and J 3 bases, leaving 9 bases between the germline ends. The germline gives CDR1 SGHAT, CDR2 FQNNGV. The CDR3 loop spans 15 amino acids. The CDR3 region has the DNA TGTGCCAGCAGCTTAGAACGGACCAACTACAATGAGCAGTTCTTC. Its protein is CASSLERTNYNEQFF.

This clone was detected a few times. V is TRBV29-1 and J is TRBJ2-7; 9 bases align to TRBD2. The CDR3 is made up of 14 amino acids. Germline lookup yields CDR1 SQVTM and CDR2 ANQGSEA. The V segment lost 4 bases and the J segment 4 bases; nucleotides outside the gene matches: 8. CDR3 amino acids: CSVAEREAGYEQYF. Here the CDR3 DNA reads TGCAGCGTTGCGGAGCGGGAGGCCGGATACGAGCAGTACTTC.

This clone appeared many times. The chain couples TRBV27 to TRBJ2-5; the match to TRBD2 covers 7 bases. The CDR3 extends over 15 amino acids. Germline CDR1 reads MNHEY; CDR2 reads SMNVEV (reference sequence). J was trimmed by 2 bases and V by 3 bases; bases with no gene match: 6. The CDR3: CASSFLSSGQETQYF. The DNA of the CDR3 is TGTGCCAGCAGTTTTTTGTCTAGCGGACAAGAGACCCAGTACTTC.

This clone came up a few times. The V gene is TRBV18, the J gene TRBJ1-2; 7 bases line up with TRBD1. The CDR3 is 14 residues long. The V and J ends lost 3 bases and 4 bases, in that order; junction bases with no gene match: 5. The germline gives CDR1 KGHSH, CDR2 LQKENI. CDR3 DNA: TGTGCCAGCTCACCGGACAGGACTTTCTATGGCTACACCTTC. It specifies CASSPDRTFYGYTF.

This chain joins TRBV4-1 and TRBJ2-4; the match to TRBD1 covers 10 bases. Germline V gives CDR1 MGHRA, CDR2 YSYEKL. The junction had 6 bases not matched to a gene; V was cut back by 4 bases and J by 9 bases. The CDR3 totals 14 residues. This CDR3 is CASSLDRGRGIQYF. In DNA, the CDR3 is TGCGCCAGCAGCCTAGACAGGGGGCGAGGCATTCAGTACTTC.